The next 22 T cell receptor beta chains were all read from a single sample in a study of cytomegalovirus exposure and HLA in healthy donors. The PCR employed 60 Vbeta primers together with 13 Jbeta primers. Data came from immunoSEQ multiplex PCR; TCRdb stores just in-frame clones and leaves some out. The data contain about 190,000 clones, around 77% of them singletons. Sequenced sample: PBMCs. Every receptor here comes from a young woman in good health and CMV-seronegative.

The chain uses TRBV4-3 and TRBJ2-7; 9 positions match TRBD2. With 1 base clipped from V and 2 bases from J, the junction kept 0 bases outside the gene matches. This CDR3 region has 14 residues. Germline V CDR1 and CDR2: LGHNA, YSLEER. CDR3 bases: TGCGCCAGCAGCCAAGCTAGCGGGGCCTACGAGCAGTACTTC. Translated: CASSQASGAYEQYF.

The chain recombines TRBV5-1 with TRBJ2-2; D might be TRBD1 (6 bases). Between the trimmed V and J ends, which lost 0 bases and 5 bases, there was a span of 14 bases. The CDR3 is 16 residues long. Germline lookup yields CDR1 SGHRS and CDR2 YFSETQ. The CDR3 spells CASSLEGRGSTGELFF. CDR3 nucleotide sequence: TGCGCCAGCAGCTTGGAGGGCAGGGGAAGTACCGGGGAGCTGTTTTTT.

This chain connects TRBV9 to TRBJ2-7, with 9 bases aligning to TRBD1. The V and J ends lost 0 bases and 6 bases, in that order; junction bases with no gene match: 7. This CDR3 has 15 amino acids. Germline CDR1 is SGDLS and CDR2 is YYNGEE. The CDR3 protein is CASSVAGTGLGEQYF. The CDR3 nucleotides are TGTGCCAGCAGCGTAGCCGGGACAGGGCTTGGCGAGCAGTACTTC. The whole variable domain, remainder taken from reference TRBV9 and TRBJ2-7, is DSGVTQTPKHLITATGQRVTLRCSPRSGDLSVYWYQQSLDQGLQFLIQYYNGEERAKGNILERFSAQQFPDLHSELNLSSLELGDSALYFCASSVAGTGLGEQYFGPGTRLTVT.

The chain is built from TRBV5-1 and TRBJ1-4; D is possibly TRBD1 (6 bases). The CDR3 is 14 amino acids. Per germline, CDR1 SGHRS and CDR2 YFSETQ. V was clipped by 4 bases and J by 7 bases, with 14 bases between them. The CDR3: CASSPQLGGEKLFF. Written as DNA, the CDR3 is TGCGCCAGCAGCCCTCAATTAGGGGGTGAAAAACTGTTTTTT.

The chain carries TRBV28 and TRBJ2-1; 9 bases fit TRBD1. The CDR3 loop spans 16 amino acids. Trimming removed 6 bases from V and 0 bases from J; junction bases left unmatched: 6. CDR1 is MDHEN, CDR2 SYDVKM, per germline. Here the CDR3 DNA reads TGTGCCAGCAGAACCGGGACAGGGAGCTCCTACAATGAGCAGTTCTTC. Its translation: CASRTGTGSSYNEQFF.

The V gene is TRBV27, the J gene TRBJ2-7; 10 nucleotides align to TRBD2. Germline assignment: CDR1 MNHEY and CDR2 SMNVEV (reference sequence). CDR3 length equals 13 residues. V was clipped by 4 bases and J by 9 bases; unmatched bases: 6. CDR3: CASSYSGGGRQYF. The CDR3 nucleotides read TGTGCCAGCAGTTACAGCGGGGGGGGCAGGCAGTACTTC.

This chain joins TRBV7-9 and TRBJ1-1, with 9 bases identical to TRBD1. This CDR3 comprises 14 residues. Germline V gives CDR1 SEHNR, CDR2 FQNEAQ (reference sequence). With 5 bases clipped from V and 3 bases from J, the junction kept 4 bases outside the gene matches. The DNA for the CDR3 is TGTGCCAGCAGCCCACAGGGGGCATACACTGAAGCTTTCTTT. This encodes CASSPQGAYTEAFF.

Comment on this clone: This same CDR3 is encoded by further DNA sequences in the sample. This rearrangement joins TRBV28 to TRBJ2-2; D unclear. This CDR3 is 15 amino acids long. V gave up 2 bases and J gave up 0 bases, with 7 bases separating them. Germline V gives CDR1 MDHEN, CDR2 SYDVKM. CDR3 bases: TGTGCCAGCAGTTTAGCAGGCGCGAACACCGGGGAGCTGTTTTTT. Translating gives CASSLAGANTGELFF.

This clone was seen a single time. CDR3 in amino acids: CASSPVRQGVEAFF. CDR3 sequence (DNA): TGCGCCAGCAGCCCCGTCCGGCAGGGTGTGGAAGCTTTCTTT. The chain carries TRBV5-1 and TRBJ1-1, with D possibly being TRBD1 (5 bases). CDR3 size: 14 residues. Trimming stripped 4 bases from V and 8 bases from J, with 18 bases between. Germline-derived CDR1 and CDR2 are SGHRS and YFSETQ.

The chain is built from TRBV13 and TRBJ2-1; 10 nucleotides agree with TRBD1. Germline V gene data show CDR1 as PRHDT and CDR2 as FYEKMQ (reference sequence). The CDR3 is 16 amino acids. With V trimmed by 5 bases and J by 7 bases, 11 bases remained unmatched. As DNA, the CDR3 is TGTGCCAGCAGCCCCTACCGGGACAGGGGCTTGAATGAGCAGTTCTTC. It encodes CASSPYRDRGLNEQFF.

This rearrangement joins TRBV5-1 to TRBJ2-1; tentative D call: TRBD2 (7 bases). With 3 bases removed from V and 6 bases from J, the gap between germline ends came to 19 bases. The CDR3 runs 16 residues. In germline, CDR1 is SGHRS, CDR2 YFSETQ. As DNA, the CDR3 is TGCGCCAGCAGCTCAAAATGGGGGGGGCGGTTCAATGAGCAGTTCTTC. Translating it yields CASSSKWGGRFNEQFF. The variable domain in full, with the rest retrieved from reference TRBV5-1 and TRBJ2-1, is KAGVTQTPRYLIKTRGQQVTLSCSPISGHRSVSWYQQTPGQGLQFLFEYFSETQRNKGNFPGRFSGRQFSNSRSEMNVSTLELGDSALYLCASSSKWGGRFNEQFFGPGTRLTVL.

This clone was detected a few times. The CDR3 protein is CASNTGTNTGELFF. CDR3 nucleotides: TGCGCCAGCAACACCGGGACTAACACCGGGGAGCTGTTTTTT. The chain is built from TRBV5-1 and TRBJ2-2; D perhaps matches TRBD2 (6 bases). This CDR3 spans 14 amino acids. V gave up 6 bases and J gave up 2 bases, with 11 bases separating them. The germline gives CDR1 SGHRS, CDR2 YFSETQ.

The chain joins TRBV5-1 to TRBJ2-5; maybe TRBD2 (5 bases). V was pared by 0 bases and J by 7 bases, with 13 bases between. The CDR3 sequence is 14 residues long. Looked up from germline, CDR1 is SGHRS and CDR2 is YFSETQ. The CDR3 sequence is CASSLAGPGMTQYF. The CDR3 DNA follows: TGCGCCAGCAGCTTGGCGGGCCCCGGGATGACCCAGTACTTC.

The count of this clone is one. V gene TRBV27 combines with J gene TRBJ1-3, with D possibly being TRBD1 (6 bases). Germline V gives CDR1 MNHEY, CDR2 SMNVEV (reference sequence). V dropped 5 bases and J dropped 0 bases, with 14 bases sitting between them. The CDR3 length is 16 residues. As DNA, the CDR3 is TGTGCCAGCAGTCCTCTGCTAGGGGGCTCTGGAAACACCATATATTTT. Residues: CASSPLLGGSGNTIYF.

The chain uses TRBV6-4 and TRBJ2-3; 8 bases align to TRBD1. V lost 6 bases and J lost 1; bases outside the gene matches: 9. Germline lookup yields CDR1 MRHNA and CDR2 SNTAGT. This CDR3 comprises 16 residues. The CDR3: CASSASDRGGTDTQYF. The CDR3 coding sequence is TGTGCCAGCAGCGCTTCTGACAGGGGAGGCACAGATACGCAGTATTTT.

V gene TRBV4-2 combines with J gene TRBJ1-3; 11 nucleotides align to TRBD1. Germline loops: CDR1 LGHNA, CDR2 YNFKEQ. The CDR3 is 19 amino acids. With V trimmed by 0 bases and J by 2 bases, 9 bases remained unmatched. The CDR3 DNA is TGTGCCAGCAGCCAAGATGGACAGGGGGCGATTCTTGCTGGAAACACCATATATTTT. It specifies CASSQDGQGAILAGNTIYF.

The chain joins TRBV5-4 to TRBJ2-2; D perhaps matches TRBD1 (6 bases). V was trimmed by 3 bases and J by 1 base, leaving 10 bases between them. In germline, CDR1 is SGHNT, CDR2 YYREEE (reference sequence). The CDR3 contains 15 residues. CDR3 amino acids: CASSSRGQNTGELFF. The CDR3 DNA follows: TGTGCCAGCAGCTCGAGGGGACAGAACACCGGGGAGCTGTTTTTT.

For the CDR3, the DNA is TGTGCCAGCAGCCAAGATTGGGTTCTTGGAGGGACAGAGACTAATCAGCCCCAGCATTTT. Its translation: CASSQDWVLGGTETNQPQHF. V is TRBV4-2 and J is TRBJ1-5, with 7 bases aligning to TRBD1. CDR3 length: 20 residues. CDR1 LGHNA and CDR2 YNFKEQ come from the germline V gene. V shed 0 bases, J shed 4 bases, and the junction held 18 bases outside the gene matches.

The chain carries TRBV12-5 and TRBJ1-2; D unresolved. V was pared by 2 bases and J by 8 bases, with 12 bases between. The CDR3 sequence is 13 residues long. The germline V gene encodes CDR1 LGHNT and CDR2 FRNRAP. CDR3 DNA sequence: TGTGCTAGTGGTTTGTACCAACAACAGGGCTACACCTTC. Its protein is CASGLYQQQGYTF.

This clone has only one observation. The genes are TRBV28 and TRBJ1-2; 7 bases agree with TRBD1. Losses at the gene ends were 6 bases for V and 4 bases for J; bases not matched to a gene: 8. This CDR3 comprises 14 residues. Germline V gives CDR1 MDHEN, CDR2 SYDVKM. The CDR3 region is CASRATGVSYGYTF. CDR3 DNA: TGTGCCAGCAGAGCTACAGGGGTCTCCTATGGCTACACCTTC.

The chain uses TRBV5-4 and TRBJ2-3; the D gene is possibly TRBD2 (5 bases). The CDR3 covers 14 residues. Trimming shortened V by 4 bases and J by 2 bases, and 11 bases separated the two germline ends. The V gene's germline CDR1 is SGHNT and CDR2 YYREEE (reference sequence). The CDR3: CASSLGLVTDTQYF. In DNA, the CDR3 is TGTGCCAGCAGCCTCGGACTTGTCACAGATACGCAGTATTTT.

The genes are TRBV19 and TRBJ1-1; TRBD1 matches at 9 bases. Germline trimming cut 6 bases from V and 6 bases from J; bases unmatched to any gene: 8. The CDR3 covers 14 residues. Per the germline V gene, CDR1 is LNHDA and CDR2 is SQIVND (reference sequence). In DNA form, the CDR3 reads TGTGCCAGTAGGAGCCGGGACAGGGAGGCTGAAGCTTTCTTT. Its translation is CASRSRDREAEAFF. The full variable domain, with the rest looked up from reference TRBV19 and TRBJ1-1, is DGGITQSPKYLFRKEGQNVTLSCEQNLNHDAMYWYRQDPGQGLRLIYYSQIVNDFQKGDIAEGYSVSREKKESFPLTVTSAQKNPTAFYLCASRSRDREAEAFFGQGTRLTVV.